Sequencing of this T cell receptor (beta chain) was carried out in a study of blood T cells in healthy people across ages. Findings and caveats of the study: In the absence of known donor CMV status, changes in expanded clonotypes were possibly confounded.

About this clonotype: Its antigen is unknown.

The use of a sample-barcoded 5' primer and a J-beta primer mix characterized a second PCR of roughly 6 to 11 cycles. Carrying 12 random nucleotides, a template-switch adaptor labeled each individual cDNA molecule. TCRdb recomputed calls from the 5' RACE reads with MiXCR, one row per CDR3 protein. The data contain roughly 700,000 distinct CDR3 sequences, 20% to 25% of them seen just once; the ten biggest clones take up 9.4%. Extraction yielded at least 6 micrograms of total RNA per sample. Germline loops: CDR1 MNHEY, CDR2 SVGAGI. Trimming took 6 bases from V and 5 from J, leaving 13 bases between them. The CDR3 length is 13 residues. These data were also filed under a second study, of T cells of mothers and their children. According to that study: The study sampled three healthy Caucasian mothers and their six children.

Sequences were obtained from blood. The gene calls are TRBV6-5 and TRBJ2-5; D not resolved. The sequence derives from a boy between 10 and 17 years old in good health. In DNA, the CDR3 is TGTGCCAGCAGCCAGCCGTTCGGCGAGACCCAGTACTTC. It encodes CASSQPFGETQYF.